This T cell receptor beta chain was documented in a study of cytomegalovirus exposure and HLA in healthy donors. TCRdb keeps only in-frame clones here, not all; method: immunoSEQ multiplex PCR. Among more than 35,000 clones listed, approximately 92% were seen once. Germline V gene data show CDR1 as LNHDA and CDR2 as SQIVND (reference sequence). CDR3 size: 13 residues. The V and J ends lost 1 base and 4 bases respectively, with 4 bases between them. This clone was counted once. The gene calls are TRBV19 and TRBJ2-2, with D hard to call. The TCR was taken from a man between 18 and 35 years old in good health and CMV-seronegative. The sequenced sample was PBMCs. CDR3 loop: CASSIATTGELFF. The CDR3 DNA sequence: TGTGCCAGTAGTATAGCTACCACCGGGGAGCTGTTTTTT.